The entry below gives a single T cell receptor beta chain sequence along with its context. Data came from immunoSEQ multiplex PCR; TCRdb stores just in-frame clones and leaves some out. The sample lists over 250,000 clones; 83% were seen once. V gave up 5 bases and J gave up 4 bases, with 11 bases separating them. Germline CDR1 is SEHNR and CDR2 is FQNEAQ (reference sequence). This CDR3 has 13 residues. The data belong to a study of blood T cell repertoires in COVID-19. V gene TRBV7-9 combines with J gene TRBJ1-2; D unclear. Sequenced: peripheral blood. The TCR originated in a woman between 50 and 59 years old who had recovered from COVID-19. For the CDR3, the DNA is TGTGCCAGCAGCCCGCGGGGAGCCTATGGCTACACCTTC. This encodes CASSPRGAYGYTF.